The 27 T cell receptor beta chains below were found in one sample sequenced in a study of blood T cell repertoires in COVID-19. Data came from immunoSEQ multiplex PCR; TCRdb stores just in-frame clones and leaves some out. The sample lists about 150,000 clones; 87% were seen once. Source material: PBMCs or T cells enriched from blood (not recorded which). These receptor sequences come from a middle-aged woman who had been exposed to COVID-19.

Notes on this clone: Other DNA sequences within the sample encode an identical CDR3. The V gene is TRBV7-9, the J gene TRBJ2-7; 7 bases are a match to TRBD1. Unmatched junction bases numbered 0, after V lost 2 bases and J lost 5 bases. Germline CDR1 is SEHNR and CDR2 is FQNEAQ (reference sequence). CDR3 length equals 12 residues. CDR3 loop: CASSLQGDEQYF. As DNA, the CDR3 is TGTGCCAGCAGCTTACAGGGGGACGAGCAGTACTTC.

The V call is TRBV12-3 or TRBV12-4, the J call TRBJ1-1; 7 positions match TRBD1. The CDR3 extends over 13 amino acids. V was clipped by 6 bases and J by 3 bases; unmatched bases: 4. This chain's CDR3 is CASRSDRDTEAFF. CDR3 sequence (DNA): TGTGCCAGCAGATCTGACAGGGACACTGAAGCTTTCTTT.

The rearrangement joins TRBV19 to TRBJ2-2, with a tentative D call TRBD1 (5 bases). Trimming pared 7 bases from V and 10 bases from J, leaving 22 bases between. Looked up from germline, CDR1 is LNHDA and CDR2 is SQIVND (reference sequence). The CDR3 spans 15 residues. The CDR3 DNA reads TGTGCCAGTACCCGGAGACAGTGGGGTTTCGAGGAGCTGTTTTTT. Protein sequence: CASTRRQWGFEELFF.

V and J are TRBV11-3 and TRBJ1-2; possible D gene TRBD1, 5 bases. V lost 1 base, J lost 8 bases, and 11 bases lay in between. The germline V gene has CDR1 SGHNT and CDR2 YENEEA. The CDR3 contains 13 residues. In DNA form, the CDR3 reads TGTGCCAGCAGCTTAGCCCAGGGCGAGGGCTACACCTTC. Amino acid sequence: CASSLAQGEGYTF. Together with reference TRBV11-3 and TRBJ1-2, the CDR3 gives the full variable domain: EAGVVQSPRYKIIEKKQPVAFWCNPISGHNTLYWYLQNLGQGPELLIRYENEEAVDDSQLPKDRFSAERLKGVDSTLKIQPAELGDSAVYLCASSLAQGEGYTFGSGTRLTVV.

CDR3 sequence: CASSVDGRPRNEQFF. The CDR3 DNA reads as TGTGCCAGCAGCGTAGACGGGAGGCCACGGAATGAGCAGTTCTTC. The rearrangement joins TRBV9 to TRBJ2-1, with 7 bases matching TRBD2. Germline CDR1 and CDR2: SGDLS and YYNGEE. The CDR3 contains 15 residues. V lost 0 bases and J lost 7; bases outside the gene matches: 7.

This clone was seen once. The chain is built from TRBV5-4 and TRBJ2-7, with D perhaps TRBD1 (5 bases). Germline loops: CDR1 SGHNT, CDR2 YYREEE (reference sequence). V was trimmed by 1 base and J by 0 bases, leaving 8 bases between them. CDR3 length equals 14 residues. The CDR3 region is CASSLKGASYEQYF. DNA for the CDR3: TGTGCCAGCAGCTTGAAAGGGGCCTCCTACGAGCAGTACTTC.

The chain joins TRBV28 to TRBJ2-7; TRBD1 agrees at 9 bases. The CDR3 is 14 amino acids. The germline V gene has CDR1 MDHEN and CDR2 SYDVKM. V lost 8 bases and J lost 2; bases outside the gene matches: 7. The CDR3 sequence is CASGRDRVTYEQYF. As DNA, the CDR3 is TGTGCCAGCGGACGGGACAGGGTAACCTACGAGCAGTACTTC.

The chain couples TRBV29-1 to TRBJ1-1; D is unclear. CDR1 and CDR2 (germline): SQVTM, ANQGSEA. The CDR3 loop spans 12 amino acids. V dropped 3 bases and J dropped 4 bases, with 9 bases sitting between them. The CDR3 coding sequence is TGCAGCGTTGAGGAGGGAGTCACTGAAGCTTTCTTT. This encodes CSVEEGVTEAFF.

V gene TRBV9 combines with J gene TRBJ1-6; D remains unclear. Trimming stripped 3 bases from V and 1 base from J, with 5 bases between. Germline CDR1 reads SGDLS; CDR2 reads YYNGEE. The CDR3 contains 14 residues. Written as DNA, the CDR3 is TGTGCCAGCAGCGAACAGTCCTATAATTCACCCCTCCACTTT. This encodes CASSEQSYNSPLHF.

The chain carries TRBV6-5 and TRBJ1-2, with D tentatively TRBD1 (6 bases). Trimming took 6 bases from V and 8 from J, leaving 13 bases between them. Germline-derived CDR1 and CDR2 are MNHEY and SVGAGI. The CDR3 loop spans 12 amino acids. Written as DNA, the CDR3 is TGTGCCAGCAGCAACAGGGCAAAAGGCTACACCTTC. Its protein is CASSNRAKGYTF.

V is TRBV5-6 and J is TRBJ2-3, with D possibly TRBD1 on 6 matching bases. Trimming shortened V by 4 bases and J by 2 bases, and 14 bases separated the two germline ends. From germline, CDR1 is SGHDT and CDR2 YYEEEE. This CDR3 contains 15 residues. The CDR3 loop reads CASSQPRGYTDTQYF. The CDR3 DNA reads TGTGCCAGCAGCCAACCCAGGGGTTACACAGATACGCAGTATTTT.

The gene calls are TRBV19 and TRBJ1-1; 7 bases are shared with TRBD1. This CDR3 spans 13 amino acids. Losses at the gene ends were 5 bases for V and 2 bases for J; bases not matched to a gene: 2. Germline assignment: CDR1 LNHDA and CDR2 SQIVND (reference sequence). In nucleotides, the CDR3 is TGTGCCAGTAGTCGACAGGGAAACACTGAAGCTTTCTTT. Residues: CASSRQGNTEAFF.

CDR3 in DNA: TGTGCCAGTACCCCTAGACAGTCTCCTAATGGGAACATTCAGTACTTC. Its translation: CASTPRQSPNGNIQYF. The chain joins TRBV19 to TRBJ2-4, with D maybe TRBD1 (5 bases). The CDR3 spans 16 residues. V gave up 7 bases and J gave up 7 bases, with 23 bases separating them. The V gene's germline CDR1 is LNHDA and CDR2 SQIVND (reference sequence).

The J gene is TRBJ1-1, the V gene TRBV6-5; D is undetermined. V was clipped by 5 bases and J by 4 bases, with 11 bases between them. The CDR3 has 13 residues. Germline V gene sequence: CDR1 MNHEY, CDR2 SVGAGI. In DNA form, the CDR3 reads TGTGCCAGCAGTAGGTCTGGGAGCACTGAAGCTTTCTTT. Its translation is CASSRSGSTEAFF.

V and J are TRBV7-2 and TRBJ2-1; TRBD2 agrees at 10 bases. V was clipped by 7 bases and J by 2 bases; unmatched bases: 8. The length of the CDR3 is 16 residues. In germline, CDR1 is SGHTA, CDR2 FQGNSA. The CDR3: CASIKQGLAAYNEQFF. CDR3 nucleotides: TGTGCCAGCATAAAACAAGGACTAGCGGCCTACAATGAGCAGTTCTTC.

This chain's CDR3 is CSAPTGLFGGYTF. CDR3 bases: TGCAGCGCCCCGACAGGGCTTTTTGGCGGCTACACCTTC. J is TRBJ1-2 and V is TRBV29-1; 7 nucleotides match TRBD1. This CDR3 is 13 amino acids long. The trim removed 7 bases at V and 8 bases at J, leaving 13 bases unmatched. Germline CDR1 is SQVTM and CDR2 is ANQGSEA.

This chain joins TRBV19 and TRBJ1-5; possible D gene TRBD1, 6 bases. Trimming removed 1 base from V and 7 bases from J, with 11 bases in between. The CDR3 consists of 14 residues. Germline V gives CDR1 LNHDA, CDR2 SQIVND (reference sequence). In nucleotides, the CDR3 is TGTGCCAGTAGTATAGGGCCAGGGGAGCAGCCCCAGCATTTT. The encoded protein is CASSIGPGEQPQHF.

This clone showed up just a few times. CDR3 region: CASSLGQGAGNTIYF. The CDR3 coding sequence is TGTGCCAGCAGCTTAGGACAGGGCGCGGGAAACACCATATATTTT. V and J are TRBV11-2 and TRBJ1-3; 7 bases line up with TRBD1. The CDR3 sequence is 15 residues long. Germline V gives CDR1 SGHAT, CDR2 FQNNGV. V lost 1 base and J lost 4; bases outside the gene matches: 4.

The rearrangement joins TRBV7-9 to TRBJ2-3; 13 nucleotides align to TRBD2. V lost 4 bases and J lost 6; bases outside the gene matches: 10. The germline V gene has CDR1 SEHNR and CDR2 FQNEAQ (reference sequence). This CDR3 is 17 amino acids long. CDR3 sequence: CASSYPTSGGAVDTQYF. Written as DNA, the CDR3 is TGTGCCAGCAGCTACCCCACTAGCGGGGGGGCGGTGGATACGCAGTATTTT.

This chain joins TRBV11-3 and TRBJ2-7, with 9 bases identical to TRBD1. Germline V gene sequence: CDR1 SGHNT, CDR2 YENEEA. The CDR3 extends over 14 amino acids. Trimming removed 2 bases from V and 5 bases from J; junction bases left unmatched: 4. The CDR3 coding sequence is TGTGCCAGCAGCTTACCGGGACAGGGCCACGAGCAGTACTTC. Protein: CASSLPGQGHEQYF.

The gene calls are TRBV11-2 and TRBJ2-2, with 9 bases identical to TRBD2. Germline V gene data show CDR1 as SGHAT and CDR2 as FQNNGV. CDR3 length equals 16 residues. V gave up 8 bases and J gave up 3 bases; unmatched junction bases: 10. In DNA form, the CDR3 reads TGTGCCAGCGTGGGGGGACTAGCAGGGGACACCGGGGAGCTGTTTTTT. Translating it yields CASVGGLAGDTGELFF. Filled out from reference TRBV11-2 and TRBJ2-2, the complete variable domain reads EAGVAQSPRYKIIEKRQSVAFWCNPISGHATLYWYQQILGQGPKLLIQFQNNGVVDDSQLPKDRFSAERLKGVDSTLKIQPAKLEDSAVYLCASVGGLAGDTGELFFGEGSRLTVL.

The chain is built from TRBV7-2 and TRBJ1-1, with a tentative D call TRBD1 (5 bases). Germline V lookup: CDR1 SGHTA, CDR2 FQGNSA. V was cut by 1 base and J by 11 bases, with 17 bases left in between. CDR3 length: 14 residues. The CDR3 bases are TGTGCCAGCAGCTTAGTAGGCAGGGTAAGGTTCGCTTTCTTT. Protein product: CASSLVGRVRFAFF.

The chain uses TRBV5-1 and TRBJ1-1; tentatively, D is TRBD1 (6 bases). Germline V lookup: CDR1 SGHRS, CDR2 YFSETQ. The CDR3 contains 14 residues. Trimming stripped 4 bases from V and 3 bases from J, with 13 bases between. CDR3 in amino acids: CASSLGRTDTEAFF. The CDR3 nucleotides are TGCGCCAGCAGCCTGGGACGGACAGACACTGAAGCTTTCTTT.

The V call is TRBV27, the J call TRBJ1-2; D is perhaps TRBD1 (6 bases). Germline CDR1 MNHEY, CDR2 SMNVEV (reference sequence). With 4 bases removed from V and 7 bases from J, the gap between germline ends came to 19 bases. This CDR3 has 15 amino acids. CDR3 bases: TGTGCCAGCAGTTATAACCGTGCAGGGGAGCGTGGCTACACCTTC. Encoded protein: CASSYNRAGERGYTF.

This clone was seen once. This chain joins TRBV6-2 or TRBV6-3 and TRBJ2-7; D is unresolved. V was shortened by 4 bases and J by 5 bases, with 9 bases between the two germline ends. Germline V gives CDR1 MNHEY, CDR2 SVGEGT. The CDR3 covers 12 residues. The CDR3 coding sequence is TGTGCCAGCAGTTTGTTAGTCCACGAGCAGTACTTC. Its protein is CASSLLVHEQYF.

The CDR3 DNA follows: TGCGCCAGCAGGGGGCTCTCCTATAATTCACCCCTCCACTTT. Amino acids: CASRGLSYNSPLHF. The chain employs TRBV10-1 and TRBJ1-6, with D possibly matching TRBD1 (5 bases). Between the trimmed V and J ends, which lost 6 bases and 0 bases, there was a span of 6 bases. The CDR3 runs to 14 residues. CDR1 and CDR2 (germline): WNHNN, SYGVQD (reference sequence).

V usage is TRBV2 and J usage is TRBJ2-2, with D perhaps TRBD2 (6 bases). The CDR3 sequence is 15 residues long. Trimming shortened V by 6 bases and J by 1 base, and 12 bases separated the two germline ends. Germline V lookup: CDR1 SNHLY, CDR2 FYNNEI. The CDR3 region has the DNA TGTGCCAGCAGGGTAATCGGGGGGAACACCGGGGAGCTGTTTTTT. Amino acids: CASRVIGGNTGELFF. Supplemented by reference TRBV2 and TRBJ2-2, the full variable domain reads EPEVTQTPSHQVTQMGQEVILRCVPISNHLYFYWYRQILGQKVEFLVSFYNNEISEKSEIFDDQFSVERPDGSNFTLKIRSTKLEDSAMYFCASRVIGGNTGELFFGEGSRLTVL.